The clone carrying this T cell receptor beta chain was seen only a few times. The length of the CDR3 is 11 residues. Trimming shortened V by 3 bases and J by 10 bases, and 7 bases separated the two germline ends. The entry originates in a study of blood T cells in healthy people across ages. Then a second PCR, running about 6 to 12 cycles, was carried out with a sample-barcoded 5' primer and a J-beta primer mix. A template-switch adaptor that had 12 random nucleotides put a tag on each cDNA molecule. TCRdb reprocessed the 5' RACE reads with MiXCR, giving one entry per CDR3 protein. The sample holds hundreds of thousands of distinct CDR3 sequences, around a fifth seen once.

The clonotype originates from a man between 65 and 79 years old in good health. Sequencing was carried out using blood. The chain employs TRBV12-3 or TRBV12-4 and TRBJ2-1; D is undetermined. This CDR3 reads CASSFHEEQFF. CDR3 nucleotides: TGTGCCAGCAGTTTCCACGAGGAGCAGTTCTTC.